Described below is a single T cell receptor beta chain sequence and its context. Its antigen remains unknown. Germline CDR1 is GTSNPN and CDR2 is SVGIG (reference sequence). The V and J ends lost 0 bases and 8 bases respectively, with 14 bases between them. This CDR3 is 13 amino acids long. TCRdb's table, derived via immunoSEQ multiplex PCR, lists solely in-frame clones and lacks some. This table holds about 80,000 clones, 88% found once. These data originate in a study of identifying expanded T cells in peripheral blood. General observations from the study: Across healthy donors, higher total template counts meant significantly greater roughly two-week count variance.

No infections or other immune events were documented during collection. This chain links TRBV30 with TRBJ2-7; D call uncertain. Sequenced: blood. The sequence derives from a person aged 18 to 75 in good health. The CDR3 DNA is TGTGCCTGGAGTGTAACCCTCGTTGGTCAGCAGTACTTC. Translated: CAWSVTLVGQQYF.